The 16 T cell receptor beta chains in this list originate from one sample, sequenced in a study of regulatory T cells in long-lasting Graves disease. Time point here: newly diagnosed GD, antithyroid drugs for less than 3 months. Extracted PBMC RNA gave rise to the TCR library. HTBI primers from iRepertoire and Arm-PCR of CDR3 regions yielded the TCR beta libraries. In TCRdb, the multiplex PCR reads were re-called with MiXCR into one record per CDR3 protein. Of more than 300,000 distinct CDR3 sequences listed, 15% to 17% are singletons. This sample comprised peripheral blood mononuclear cells (PBMCs), obtained at new diagnosis, from a patient treated with antithyroid drugs. These TCRs come from a female donor with Graves disease.

This clonotype was seen at least ten times. V and J are TRBV20-1 and TRBJ2-1; 13 bases match TRBD2. The V and J ends lost 6 bases and 6 bases, in that order; junction bases with no gene match: 5. CDR3 size: 14 residues. Germline CDR1 reads DFQATT; CDR2 reads SNEGSKA (reference sequence). The CDR3 spells CSAWTSGSPNEQFF. In nucleotides, the CDR3 is TGCAGTGCGTGGACTAGCGGGAGTCCCAATGAGCAGTTCTTC.

This clonotype was recorded at least ten times. The chain uses TRBV6-1 and TRBJ2-1, with 12 bases matching TRBD2. The CDR3 runs 16 residues. CDR1 MNHNS and CDR2 SASEGT come from the germline V gene. Trimming at V came to 7 bases and at J to 8 bases, leaving 12 bases not matched to a gene. The CDR3, as DNA: TGTGCCAGCACCCCAAGGCGACTAGCGGGAGTCGATGAGCAGTTCTTC. Its translation: CASTPRRLAGVDEQFF.

As regards this clonotype: A read error may explain this, as a much larger clone is one base away. The J gene is TRBJ2-1, the V gene TRBV20-1; D possibly uses TRBD1 or TRBD2 (5 bases each). V shed 5 bases and J shed 12 bases, with 14 bases lying between them. The CDR3 totals 11 residues. CDR1 is DFQATT, CDR2 SNEGSKA, per germline (reference sequence). This CDR3 reads CSAPRDPWQFF. The DNA of the CDR3 is TGCAGTGCTCCCCGGGACCCTTGGCAGTTCTTC.

Regarding this clonotype: Given a much more abundant clone one base away, this may be a read error. The CDR3 loop reads CAGSSRVHPGIIGSPLHF. CDR3 in DNA: TGTGCCGGCAGCTCTCGGGTCCACCCTGGTATTATTGGTTCACCCCTCCACTTT. The chain couples TRBV5-6 to TRBJ1-6, with unresolved D. Germline V gene lookup returns CDR1 SGHDT and CDR2 YYEEEE. The CDR3 is made up of 18 amino acids.

The chain recombines TRBV2 with TRBJ1-1, with D hard to call. The CDR3 runs to 14 residues. Germline loops: CDR1 SNHLY, CDR2 FYNNEI. The V gene lost 3 bases and the J gene lost 4 bases, with 12 bases spanning the gap. Here the CDR3 DNA reads TGTGCCAGCAGTGAGGAACCGGAGTCCACTGAAGCTTTCTTT. This sequence encodes CASSEEPESTEAFF.

This clonotype was detected many times. The chain is built from TRBV2 and TRBJ2-1; 8 positions agree with TRBD2. The germline gives CDR1 SNHLY, CDR2 FYNNEI. J gave up 8 bases and V 6 bases, and 9 bases lay outside the gene matches. The CDR3 has 14 amino acids. CDR3 coding DNA: TGTGCCAGCAGGGGACTAGTGGTACAATATGAGCAGTTCTTC. This sequence encodes CASRGLVVQYEQFF.

This clonotype came up many times. The rearrangement uses TRBV27 and TRBJ2-7; TRBD2 agrees at 7 bases. From germline, CDR1 is MNHEY and CDR2 SMNVEV (reference sequence). CDR3 length equals 13 residues. J gave up 2 bases and V 6 bases, and 4 bases lay outside the gene matches. CDR3 in amino acids: CASRRGGTYEQYF. The DNA of the CDR3 is TGTGCCAGCAGACGGGGAGGGACCTACGAGCAGTACTTC.

This clonotype was observed many times. This rearrangement joins TRBV13 to TRBJ1-1; D uncertain. From germline, CDR1 is PRHDT and CDR2 FYEKMQ (reference sequence). The V gene lost 0 bases and the J gene lost 7 bases, with 15 bases spanning the gap. This CDR3 contains 15 residues. In DNA form, the CDR3 reads TGTGCCAGCAGCTTAGGCCGCGGCTGGCGGAGTGAAGCTTTCTTT. Protein product: CASSLGRGWRSEAFF.

This clonotype was seen only a few times. The chain recombines TRBV30 with TRBJ2-1; 10 bases map to TRBD2. Germline CDR1 is GTSNPN and CDR2 is SVGIG (reference sequence). The V gene end was trimmed by 6 bases and the J gene end by 9 bases; junction bases not matched to a gene: 17. This CDR3 has 16 amino acids. This chain's CDR3 is CACRSSGRLARSEQFF. The DNA of the CDR3 is TGTGCCTGTAGGTCTAGCGGGAGATTGGCTCGCAGTGAGCAGTTCTTC.

This clonotype was found a few times. A much bigger clone sits one base away, suggesting this may be a read error. The chain recombines TRBV20-1 with TRBJ2-5; a possible D gene is TRBD1 (5 bases). The CDR3 extends over 14 amino acids. Germline CDR1 DFQATT, CDR2 SNEGSKA (reference sequence). CDR3 amino acids: CSARPLGAQEAQYF. The CDR3, as DNA: TGCAGTGCTAGACCCTTAGGGGCCCAAGAGGCCCAGTACTTC.

This clonotype was counted between two and nine times. This chain joins TRBV29-1 and TRBJ1-6; a possible D gene is TRBD1 (6 bases). Germline CDR1 reads SQVTM; CDR2 reads ANQGSEA. This CDR3 spans 18 amino acids. Between the trimmed V and J ends, which lost 7 bases and 7 bases, there was a span of 29 bases. This CDR3 is CSASPGAQADTGNSPLHF. The DNA for the CDR3 is TGCAGCGCTTCACCGGGGGCCCAGGCCGATACTGGCAATTCACCCCTCCACTTT.

The genes are TRBV12-3 or TRBV12-4 and TRBJ2-7; either TRBD1 or TRBD2 may supply D (5 bases each). The CDR3 is 18 residues long. V lost 2 bases, J lost 3 bases, and 23 bases lay in between. The CDR3 nucleotides read TGTGCCAGCAGTTTAAGCAGCTCCGGGACCCTTAGGGGCTACGAGCAGTACTTC. Translation: CASSLSSSGTLRGYEQYF.

This clonotype was counted at least ten times. J is TRBJ2-2 and V is TRBV12-3 or TRBV12-4; 9 positions match TRBD2. The V and J ends lost 6 bases and 6 bases, in that order; junction bases with no gene match: 14. The CDR3 extends over 17 amino acids. CDR3 residues: CASSPDGGGAGAGELFF. The CDR3 DNA follows: TGTGCCAGCAGCCCTGACGGCGGGGGGGCCGGGGCCGGGGAGCTGTTTTTT.

The J gene is TRBJ2-5, the V gene TRBV4-1; D may correspond to TRBD1 or TRBD2 (6 bases each). The CDR3 contains 13 residues. V lost 4 bases and J lost 5, with 11 bases in between. Germline CDR1 MGHRA, CDR2 YSYEKL. The CDR3 is CASSRGGRETQYF. The DNA for the CDR3 is TGCGCCAGCAGCCGAGGGGGGCGGGAGACCCAGTACTTC.

This clonotype was seen at least ten times. This chain links TRBV2 with TRBJ2-1; D ambiguous. Germline V gives CDR1 SNHLY, CDR2 FYNNEI. The CDR3 has 14 residues. The V and J ends lost 3 bases and 8 bases respectively, with 14 bases between them. CDR3 loop: CASSERWLRDEQFF. The CDR3 DNA reads as TGTGCCAGCAGTGAGCGCTGGCTCCGGGATGAGCAGTTCTTC.

This chain uses TRBV11-2 with TRBJ2-5; perhaps D is TRBD1 or TRBD2 (5 bases each). Between the trimmed V and J ends, which lost 3 bases and 2 bases, there was a span of 19 bases. This CDR3 contains 17 residues. Germline V gives CDR1 SGHAT, CDR2 FQNNGV. CDR3 DNA sequence: TGTGCCAGCAGCTTTATTGGAGTTCCGGGACCTCAAGAGACCCAGTACTTC. This sequence encodes CASSFIGVPGPQETQYF.